Listed below are T cell receptor beta chains from one sample, sequenced in a study of identifying expanded T cells in peripheral blood. TCRdb's copy holds only in-frame clones and misses some; the assay was immunoSEQ multiplex PCR. The sample shows 130,000 or so clones, approximately 88% of them seen only once. Sequenced input: blood. These receptors were obtained from a person aged 18 to 75 in good health. CDR3s include the opening cysteine and the closing phenylalanine or tryptophan. The order of the fields is D gene, clone size, V gene, J gene, CDR3 protein, CDR3 DNA. The D gene is left open where the match is weak. Where a row states a size, it is once, few, many or the class of an expanded clone; other rows omit it.

TRBD1	once	TRBV5-5	TRBJ2-7	CASSPQDRVLPPYEQYF	TGTGCCAGCAGCCCCCAAGACAGGGTCCTACCTCCCTACGAGCAGTACTTC
.	.	TRBV4-2	TRBJ1-1	CASSQDLHKNTEAFF	TGTGCCAGCAGCCAAGATCTTCACAAAAACACTGAAGCTTTCTTT
.	once	TRBV6-6	TRBJ1-5	CASIWTPNQPQHF	TGTGCCAGCATCTGGACACCAAATCAGCCCCAGCATTTT
TRBD1	few	TRBV29-1	TRBJ1-5	CSARTGNQPQHF	TGCAGCGCCCGGACAGGGAATCAGCCCCAGCATTTT
.	.	TRBV7-2	TRBJ2-7	CASSLSPYRTVNSYEQYF	TGTGCCAGCAGCTTATCTCCCTATAGGACGGTAAACTCCTACGAGCAGTACTTC
.	few	TRBV7-9	TRBJ2-1	CASSPQWGAGFHEQFF	TGTGCCAGCAGCCCCCAGTGGGGTGCAGGGTTCCATGAGCAGTTCTTC
.	.	TRBV19	TRBJ1-6	CASRGSSYNSPLHF	TGTGCCAGTAGGGGGAGCTCCTATAATTCACCCCTCCACTTT
TRBD2	once	TRBV2	TRBJ2-1	CASSERSGGLNEQFF	TGTGCCAGCAGTGAGAGGAGCGGGGGGCTCAATGAGCAGTTCTTC
.	once	TRBV18	TRBJ1-1	CASSPGTRQNTEAFF	TGTGCCAGCTCACCCGGGACAAGGCAGAACACTGAAGCTTTCTTT
.	few	TRBV30	TRBJ1-5	CAWSLYGTQNQPQHF	TGTGCCTGGTCCCTTTACGGGACACAAAATCAGCCCCAGCATTTT
TRBD1	once	TRBV6-5	TRBJ1-5	CASTDGQGDQPQHF	TGTGCCAGCACCGACGGACAGGGGGATCAGCCCCAGCATTTT
.	once	TRBV14	TRBJ2-5	CASSPGRWGRANPRETQYF	TGTGCCAGCAGCCCGGGGAGATGGGGCAGGGCGAATCCAAGGGAGACCCAGTACTTC
TRBD2	.	TRBV9	TRBJ2-5	CASSVGAGGPGVETQYF	TGTGCCAGCAGCGTAGGTGCGGGGGGGCCGGGGGTAGAGACCCAGTACTTC
TRBD2	.	TRBV13	TRBJ2-7	CASSPLRIAGPYEQYF	TGTGCCAGCAGCCCGCTTAGGATAGCGGGACCCTACGAGCAGTACTTC
TRBD2	.	TRBV7-2	TRBJ2-5	CASSLAGTSGGTQETQYF	TGTGCCAGCAGCTTAGCCGGGACTAGCGGGGGGACACAAGAGACCCAGTACTTC
.	.	TRBV9	TRBJ1-3	CASSDRSFPGNTIYF	TGTGCCAGCAGCGATAGGTCCTTTCCTGGAAACACCATATATTTT
.	.	TRBV7-2	TRBJ1-2	CASSFNDFYGYTF	TGTGCCAGCAGCTTTAATGACTTCTATGGCTACACCTTC
.	.	TRBV2	TRBJ2-3	CASSEWTPTDTQYF	TGTGCCAGCAGTGAATGGACTCCTACAGATACGCAGTATTTT
TRBD1	.	TRBV19	TRBJ1-5	CASSIEIIGRGQNQPQHF	TGTGCCAGTAGTATAGAGATTATCGGCAGGGGGCAGAATCAGCCCCAGCATTTT
.	.	TRBV18	TRBJ1-2	CASSPSGAYGYTF	TGTGCCAGCTCACCCTCGGGAGCCTATGGCTACACCTTC
.	.	TRBV18	TRBJ1-1	CASSPLEIGVNTEAFF	TGTGCCAGCTCACCACTGGAGATAGGTGTGAACACTGAAGCTTTCTTT
.	.	TRBV18	TRBJ1-2	CASSPTDRRGLYTF	TGTGCCAGCTCACCAACGGACCGGAGGGGACTCTACACCTTC
.	once	TRBV19	TRBJ2-7	CASSIAAGLYEQYF	TGTGCCAGTAGTATAGCCGCCGGACTGTACGAGCAGTACTTC
.	.	TRBV6-6	TRBJ1-4	CATGQPNEKLFF	TGTGCCACGGGGCAGCCGAATGAAAAACTGTTTTTT
TRBD1	.	TRBV5-6	TRBJ2-5	CASSNRDRLYQETQYF	TGTGCCAGCAGCAACCGGGACAGGCTTTATCAAGAGACCCAGTACTTC
TRBD1	.	TRBV5-6	TRBJ2-3	CASSAEGTGGLITDTQYF	TGTGCCAGCAGCGCGGAGGGGACAGGGGGCTTGATAACAGATACGCAGTATTTT
.	.	TRBV10-3	TRBJ2-3	CAISEGPRTDTQYF	TGTGCCATCAGTGAGGGCCCTAGGACGGATACGCAGTATTTT
.	.	TRBV7-9	TRBJ1-4	CASSSPRSGGGEKLFF	TGTGCCAGCAGCTCCCCTCGCTCCGGCGGAGGTGAAAAACTGTTTTTT
.	.	TRBV9	TRBJ1-2	CASGDGGYTF	TGTGCCAGCGGGGATGGGGGCTACACCTTC
.	few	TRBV7-9	TRBJ1-1	CASSTSGTEAFF	TGTGCCAGCAGCACGTCGGGGACTGAAGCTTTCTTT
.	.	TRBV7-9	TRBJ1-6	CASSLFDFNSPLHF	TGTGCCAGCAGCTTATTCGACTTTAATTCACCCCTCCACTTT
.	.	TRBV5-6	TRBJ1-1	CASSLGWGSVEAFF	TGTGCCAGCAGCTTGGGTTGGGGTTCGGTTGAAGCTTTCTTT
TRBD2	.	TRBV9	TRBJ2-2	CASSTGTSGATGELFF	TGTGCCAGCAGCACCGGGACTAGCGGGGCCACCGGGGAGCTGTTTTTT
.	.	TRBV28	TRBJ1-2	CAINQEYGYTF	TGTGCCATCAACCAGGAATACGGCTACACCTTC
TRBD2	.	TRBV7-2	TRBJ2-2	CASSKRAGQNGELFF	TGTGCCAGCAGCAAAAGAGCGGGGCAGAACGGGGAGCTGTTTTTT
.	few	TRBV6-1	TRBJ1-3	CASSEWTDSSGNTIYF	TGTGCCAGCAGTGAATGGACGGATAGCTCTGGAAACACCATATATTTT
.	.	TRBV5-6	TRBJ2-2	CASSLWARHANTGELFF	TGTGCCAGCAGCTTGTGGGCCAGACACGCGAACACCGGGGAGCTGTTTTTT
TRBD2	.	TRBV14	TRBJ2-1	CASSQGTSGALDNEQFF	TGTGCCAGCAGCCAAGGGACTAGCGGGGCCCTTGACAATGAGCAGTTCTTC
.	.	TRBV7-9	TRBJ1-1	CASSLTVLNTEAFF	TGTGCCAGCAGCTTAACGGTCCTGAACACTGAAGCTTTCTTT
TRBD1	.	TRBV7-9	TRBJ1-2	CASSTGQGMDGGYTF	TGTGCCAGCAGCACGGGACAGGGGATGGATGGTGGCTACACCTTC
.	.	TRBV14	TRBJ2-5	CASSPYGGGTQYF	TGTGCCAGCAGCCCTTATGGGGGCGGGACCCAGTACTTC
.	.	TRBV7-2	TRBJ1-2	CASSLRREGGYTF	TGTGCCAGCAGCTTAAGGCGGGAGGGCGGCTACACCTTC
TRBD1	.	TRBV18	TRBJ1-1	CASSPRTGVTEAFF	TGTGCCAGCTCACCACGGACAGGGGTAACTGAAGCTTTCTTT
.	.	TRBV6-5	TRBJ1-1	CASSRGSNTEAFF	TGTGCCAGCAGTCGCGGTTCGAACACTGAAGCTTTCTTT
.	.	TRBV30	TRBJ1-5	CAWSVQGGNQPQHF	TGTGCCTGGAGTGTACAAGGGGGGAATCAGCCCCAGCATTTT
.	once	TRBV29-1	TRBJ2-5	CSVLGRLQETQYF	TGCAGCGTTTTGGGGCGACTCCAAGAGACCCAGTACTTC
.	.	TRBV9	TRBJ2-1	CASRERTANEQFF	TGTGCCAGCAGAGAAAGGACAGCCAATGAGCAGTTCTTC
.	.	TRBV6-6	TRBJ1-5	CASSYSGPQHF	TGTGCCAGCAGTTACTCCGGGCCCCAGCATTTT
.	.	TRBV11-2	TRBJ1-2	CASRRAGAAYGYTF	TGTGCCAGCAGGCGGGCAGGGGCCGCCTATGGCTACACCTTC
TRBD1	.	TRBV6-5	TRBJ2-1	CASSGTASSYNEQFF	TGTGCCAGCAGTGGGACAGCGAGCTCCTACAATGAGCAGTTCTTC
.	.	TRBV21-1	TRBJ2-2	CASSKSGGPGKNTGELFF	TGTGCCAGCAGCAAATCGGGGGGTCCAGGGAAGAACACCGGGGAGCTGTTTTTT
.	.	TRBV6-1	TRBJ2-2	CASSEEASLNTGELFF	TGTGCCAGCAGTGAGGAAGCCTCCCTGAACACCGGGGAGCTGTTTTTT
.	.	TRBV6-5	TRBJ1-4	CASSYSGQSLNEKLFF	TGTGCCAGCAGTTACTCCGGGCAGTCCCTTAATGAAAAACTGTTTTTT
.	.	TRBV7-5	TRBJ1-2	CARSLVLRGSSGYTF	TGTGCCAGAAGCTTAGTTCTCCGGGGATCGAGTGGCTACACCTTC